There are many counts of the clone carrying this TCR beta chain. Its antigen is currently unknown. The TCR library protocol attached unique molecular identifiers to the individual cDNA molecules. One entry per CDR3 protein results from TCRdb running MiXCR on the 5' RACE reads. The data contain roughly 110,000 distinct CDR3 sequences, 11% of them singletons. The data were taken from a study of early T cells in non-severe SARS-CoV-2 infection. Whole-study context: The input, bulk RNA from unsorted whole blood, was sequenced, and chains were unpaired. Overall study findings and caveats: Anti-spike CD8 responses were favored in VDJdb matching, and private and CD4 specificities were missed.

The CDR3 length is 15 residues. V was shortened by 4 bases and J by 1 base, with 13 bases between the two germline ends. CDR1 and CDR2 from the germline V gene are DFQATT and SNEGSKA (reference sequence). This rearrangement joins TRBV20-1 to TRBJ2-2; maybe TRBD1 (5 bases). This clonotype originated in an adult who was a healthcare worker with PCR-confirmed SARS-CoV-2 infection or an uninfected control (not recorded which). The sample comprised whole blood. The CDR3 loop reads CSAIDRRKNTGELFF. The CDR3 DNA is TGCAGTGCTATTGACAGAAGAAAGAACACCGGGGAGCTGTTTTTT.